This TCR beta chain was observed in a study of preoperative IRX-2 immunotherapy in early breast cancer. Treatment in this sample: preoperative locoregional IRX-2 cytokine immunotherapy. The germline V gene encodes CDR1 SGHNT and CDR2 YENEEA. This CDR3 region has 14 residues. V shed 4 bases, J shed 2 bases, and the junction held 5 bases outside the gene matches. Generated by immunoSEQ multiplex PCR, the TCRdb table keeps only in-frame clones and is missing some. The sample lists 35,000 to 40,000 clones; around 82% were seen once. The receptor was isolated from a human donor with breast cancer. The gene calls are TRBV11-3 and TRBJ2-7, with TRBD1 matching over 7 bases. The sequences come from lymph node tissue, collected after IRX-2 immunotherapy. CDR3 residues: CASSSTTGAYEQYF. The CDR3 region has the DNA TGTGCCAGCAGCTCAACCACAGGGGCCTACGAGCAGTACTTC.